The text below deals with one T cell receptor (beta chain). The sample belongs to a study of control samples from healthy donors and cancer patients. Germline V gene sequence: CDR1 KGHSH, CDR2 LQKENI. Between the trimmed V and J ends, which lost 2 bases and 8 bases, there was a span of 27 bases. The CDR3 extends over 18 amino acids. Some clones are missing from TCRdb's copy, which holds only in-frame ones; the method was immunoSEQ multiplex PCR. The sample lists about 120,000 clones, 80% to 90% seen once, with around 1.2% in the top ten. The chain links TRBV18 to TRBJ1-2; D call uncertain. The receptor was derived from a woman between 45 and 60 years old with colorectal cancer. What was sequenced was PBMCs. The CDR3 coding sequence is TGTGCCAGCTCACCAGTAGTAAGCGTGGTAAACAAATTGAGGGGCTACACCTTC. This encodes CASSPVVSVVNKLRGYTF.